Listed here are 16 T cell receptor beta chains from one sample, sequenced in a study of T cell responses to AZD1222 COVID-19 vaccine. Repertoires were generated with immunoSEQ multiplex PCR, while TCRdb's copy carries only in-frame clones and drops some. Among approximately 56,000 clones listed, 70% to 90% were seen once. The sequencing used peripheral blood, collected on day 0 of AZD1222 vaccination. These receptor sequences come from an adult in good health.

The chain combines TRBV6-2 or TRBV6-3 with TRBJ1-5; TRBD1 might be the D (6 bases). V shed 3 bases and J shed 11 bases, with 11 bases lying between them. Germline V gene data show CDR1 as MNHEY and CDR2 as SVGEGT. The CDR3 contains 12 residues. The CDR3 here is CASSYSRDTQHF. CDR3 DNA sequence: TGTGCCAGCAGTTATTCGAGGGACACCCAGCATTTT.

The chain combines TRBV6-5 with TRBJ2-7, with a tentative D call TRBD1 (5 bases). The CDR3 has 15 amino acids. V shed 0 bases and J shed 2 bases, with 11 bases lying between them. CDR1 is MNHEY, CDR2 SVGAGI, per germline. The CDR3 bases are TGTGCCAGCAGTTACTCTTCCAGGGCCGCCTACGAGCAGTACTTC. It encodes CASSYSSRAAYEQYF.

The chain couples TRBV6-1 to TRBJ1-5, with TRBD1 matching 7 bases. The germline gives CDR1 MNHNS, CDR2 SASEGT. Losses at the gene ends were 0 bases for V and 0 bases for J; bases not matched to a gene: 8. CDR3 length equals 18 residues. The CDR3 sequence: CASSEALAGGYSNQPQHF. In DNA, the CDR3 is TGTGCCAGCAGTGAAGCGCTGGCAGGGGGTTATAGCAATCAGCCCCAGCATTTT.

This sequence joins TRBV28 and TRBJ1-1; TRBD1 might be the D (5 bases). The V end was cut by 6 bases, the J end by 6 bases, with 14 bases between. The CDR3 extends over 13 amino acids. Looked up from germline, CDR1 is MDHEN and CDR2 is SYDVKM. The CDR3 sequence: CASSRTGPSEAFF. In DNA, the CDR3 is TGTGCCAGCAGCCGAACAGGCCCCTCTGAAGCTTTCTTT.

The J gene is TRBJ1-4, the V gene TRBV10-3, with D perhaps TRBD1 (6 bases). The CDR3 spans 13 residues. CDR1 is ENHRY, CDR2 SYGVKD, per germline. Trimming cost V 7 bases and J 11 bases, with 17 bases left between them. CDR3 bases: TGTGCCATCAAGGGGGTCCTCCTTGGGAAACTGTTTTTT. As protein: CAIKGVLLGKLFF.

This chain joins TRBV5-6 and TRBJ1-2; D is undetermined. Trimming took 4 bases from V and 8 from J, leaving 21 bases between them. The germline V gene has CDR1 SGHDT and CDR2 YYEEEE. The CDR3 length is 15 residues. The CDR3 DNA sequence: TGTGCCAGCAGCGTTGGGATCGGTCGATTTGTAGGCTACACCTTC. Amino acids: CASSVGIGRFVGYTF.

The chain employs TRBV30 and TRBJ2-5; TRBD2 aligns across 9 bases. Trimming at V came to 5 bases and at J to 1 base, leaving 8 bases not matched to a gene. This CDR3 region has 15 residues. Per germline, CDR1 GTSNPN and CDR2 SVGIG (reference sequence). The CDR3 protein is CAWGGAGGRQETQYF. CDR3 in DNA: TGTGCCTGGGGTGGAGCGGGGGGTCGCCAAGAGACCCAGTACTTC.

The chain is built from TRBV2 and TRBJ2-7; TRBD1 might be the D (5 bases). CDR3 length: 13 residues. Germline lookup yields CDR1 SNHLY and CDR2 FYNNEI. Deletions cut 5 bases from V and 6 bases from J, with 14 bases between. As DNA, the CDR3 is TGTGCCAGCAGTTTAACCTTAGACAGCGAGCAGTACTTC. This encodes CASSLTLDSEQYF.

The gene calls are TRBV15 and TRBJ1-2; weak D call: TRBD1 (5 bases). Per germline, CDR1 LNHNV and CDR2 YYDKDF (reference sequence). The CDR3 length is 16 residues. The V and J ends lost 5 bases and 2 bases respectively, with 18 bases between them. CDR3 loop: CATSPRGTRENYGYTF. Written as DNA, the CDR3 is TGTGCCACCAGCCCGAGGGGAACTAGGGAGAACTATGGCTACACCTTC.

J is TRBJ1-5 and V is TRBV4-1, with D hard to call. CDR1 is MGHRA and CDR2 is YSYEKL in the germline V gene. V was trimmed by 0 bases and J by 6 bases, leaving 12 bases between them. The CDR3 has 15 amino acids. The CDR3 nucleotides read TGCGCCAGCAGCCAAGAGGGGAATGGGTTTCAGCCCCAGCATTTT. Its protein product is CASSQEGNGFQPQHF.

The chain is built from TRBV2 and TRBJ2-2; 10 bases are a match to TRBD2. Germline loops: CDR1 SNHLY, CDR2 FYNNEI. CDR3 size: 14 residues. Trimming removed 5 bases from V and 6 bases from J; junction bases left unmatched: 3. The CDR3 here is CASSRTSGPGELFF. As DNA, the CDR3 is TGTGCCAGCAGTAGGACTAGCGGCCCCGGGGAGCTGTTTTTT.

The chain carries TRBV6-5 and TRBJ1-2; D may be TRBD1 (5 bases). The germline gives CDR1 MNHEY, CDR2 SVGAGI. Trimming removed 6 bases from V and 8 bases from J, with 13 bases in between. This CDR3 contains 12 residues. The CDR3 bases are TGTGCCAGCAGACAAGGAAGGGGCGGCTACACCTTC. Translating gives CASRQGRGGYTF.

The chain couples TRBV30 to TRBJ1-2; perhaps TRBD1 as D (5 bases). V lost 3 bases to trimming and J lost 8 bases, with 16 bases between them. The germline V gene encodes CDR1 GTSNPN and CDR2 SVGIG (reference sequence). This CDR3 has 13 residues. CDR3 region: CAWSAGRDRGYTF. In nucleotides, the CDR3 is TGTGCCTGGAGCGCCGGCCGGGACCGGGGCTACACCTTC.

The J gene is TRBJ1-2, the V gene TRBV6-1; D is possibly TRBD1 (5 bases). This CDR3 is built from 11 residues. The V gene's germline CDR1 is MNHNS and CDR2 SASEGT. Deletions cut 3 bases from V and 8 bases from J, with 7 bases between. The CDR3 nucleotides are TGTGCCAGCAGTGACCCAGGGGGCTACACCTTC. Its translation is CASSDPGGYTF.

CDR3 sequence: CASSEAPFNYGYTF. Written as DNA, the CDR3 is TGTGCCAGCAGTGAAGCCCCGTTCAACTATGGCTACACCTTC. This rearrangement joins TRBV6-1 to TRBJ1-2; D remains ambiguous. The CDR3 consists of 14 residues. The V end lost 0 bases, the J end lost 2 bases, and 7 bases lay between the germline ends. Germline lookup yields CDR1 MNHNS and CDR2 SASEGT.

The chain is built from TRBV18 and TRBJ1-5, with D tentatively TRBD1 (6 bases). The germline V gene encodes CDR1 KGHSH and CDR2 LQKENI. This CDR3 is built from 15 residues. V was clipped by 4 bases and J by 5 bases, with 15 bases between them. CDR3 sequence: CASSRTETGDQPQHF. CDR3 nucleotide sequence: TGTGCCAGCTCACGCACGGAGACAGGTGATCAGCCCCAGCATTTT.